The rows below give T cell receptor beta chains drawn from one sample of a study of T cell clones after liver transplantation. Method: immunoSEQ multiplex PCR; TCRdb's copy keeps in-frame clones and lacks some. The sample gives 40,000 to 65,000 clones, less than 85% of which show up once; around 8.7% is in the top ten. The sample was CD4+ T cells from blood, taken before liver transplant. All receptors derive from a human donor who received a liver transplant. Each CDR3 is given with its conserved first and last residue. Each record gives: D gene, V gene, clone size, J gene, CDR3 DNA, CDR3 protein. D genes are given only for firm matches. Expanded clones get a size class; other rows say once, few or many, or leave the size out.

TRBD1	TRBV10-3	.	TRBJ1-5	TGTGCCACCATGGGGATCGGACAGGAGAATCAGCCCCAGCATTTT	CATMGIGQENQPQHF
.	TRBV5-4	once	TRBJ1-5	TGTGCCAGCAGCCGTGGGGGTAGCAATCAGCCCCAGCATTTT	CASSRGGSNQPQHF
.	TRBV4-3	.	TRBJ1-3	TGCGCCAGCAGCCAATCCTTCCCTGGACAGATCATATATTTT	CASSQSFPGQIIYF
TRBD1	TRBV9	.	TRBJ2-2	TGTGCCAGCAGCGTAGTACAGGGGGCACCCGGGGAGCTGTTTTTT	CASSVVQGAPGELFF
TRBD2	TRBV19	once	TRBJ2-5	TGTGCCAGTAGTATGGCGGGAGGGGAGCAAGAGACCCAGTACTTC	CASSMAGGEQETQYF
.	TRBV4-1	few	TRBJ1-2	TGCGCCAGCAGCCAAGACGACAGCTATGGCTACACCTTC	CASSQDDSYGYTF
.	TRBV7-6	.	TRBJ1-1	TGTGCCAGCAGCTTAAGGGGCCAGAACACTGAAGCTTTCTTT	CASSLRGQNTEAFF
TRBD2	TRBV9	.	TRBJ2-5	TGTGCCAGCAGCGTAGGCGCGGGAGTATTTGAGACCCAGTACTTC	CASSVGAGVFETQYF
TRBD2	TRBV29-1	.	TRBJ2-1	TGCAGCGTTGAGTTATCCATAGCGGGAGGGTACAATGAGCAGTTCTTC	CSVELSIAGGYNEQFF
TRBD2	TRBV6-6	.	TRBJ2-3	TGTGCCAGCAGACCCGGGGAGCGGGGGCCGACAGATACGCAGTATTTT	CASRPGERGPTDTQYF
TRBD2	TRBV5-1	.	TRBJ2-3	TGCGCCAGCAGCTTAAGCGGGGGTTACGTGGATACGCAGTATTTT	CASSLSGGYVDTQYF
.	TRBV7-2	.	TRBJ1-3	TGTGCCAGCAGCCCATTCCAGTACTCTGGAAACACCATATATTTT	CASSPFQYSGNTIYF
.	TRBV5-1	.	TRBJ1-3	TGCGCCAGCAGCTTGGATTCACAGGGAATCTCTGGAAACACCATATATTTT	CASSLDSQGISGNTIYF
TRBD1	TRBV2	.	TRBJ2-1	TGTGCCAGCAGTACCAGGGGGCGCGGGAATGAGCAGTTCTTC	CASSTRGRGNEQFF
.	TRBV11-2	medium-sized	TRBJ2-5	TGTGCCAGCAGCTTGTTGCCGGCCAGGACCCAGTACTTC	CASSLLPARTQYF
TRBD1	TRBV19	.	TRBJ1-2	TGTGCCAGTAGTATCAGGGGACAGGGTGGCGGCTACACCTTC	CASSIRGQGGGYTF
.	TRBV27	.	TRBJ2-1	TGTGCCAGCAGTTCCAGCGGTACAACGAGCCCATACAATGAGCAGTTCTTC	CASSSSGTTSPYNEQFF
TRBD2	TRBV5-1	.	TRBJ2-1	TGCGCCAGCGGAACCGGGACTAGCGGCAGCAATGAGCAGTTCTTC	CASGTGTSGSNEQFF
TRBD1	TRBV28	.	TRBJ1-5	TGTGCCAGCAGCCGGGACAGTGGATCGGATCAGCCCCAGCATTTT	CASSRDSGSDQPQHF
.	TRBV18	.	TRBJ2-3	TGTGCCAGCTCACGCCCCGATCCGGGAGATACGCAGTATTTT	CASSRPDPGDTQYF
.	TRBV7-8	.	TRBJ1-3	TGTGCCAGCAGCTTAGCCGATGGAAACACCATATATTTT	CASSLADGNTIYF
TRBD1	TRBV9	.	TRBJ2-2	TGTGCCAGCAGCGCCCCCACAGGGGGCTCGAACACCGGGGAGCTGTTTTTT	CASSAPTGGSNTGELFF
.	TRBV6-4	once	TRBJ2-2	TGTGCCAGCAAGGTCCGGGACACCGACGGCGGGGAGCTGTTTTTT	CASKVRDTDGGELFF
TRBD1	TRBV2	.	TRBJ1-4	TGTGCCAGCAGGGACAGGCTGACAACTAATGAAAAACTGTTTTTT	CASRDRLTTNEKLFF